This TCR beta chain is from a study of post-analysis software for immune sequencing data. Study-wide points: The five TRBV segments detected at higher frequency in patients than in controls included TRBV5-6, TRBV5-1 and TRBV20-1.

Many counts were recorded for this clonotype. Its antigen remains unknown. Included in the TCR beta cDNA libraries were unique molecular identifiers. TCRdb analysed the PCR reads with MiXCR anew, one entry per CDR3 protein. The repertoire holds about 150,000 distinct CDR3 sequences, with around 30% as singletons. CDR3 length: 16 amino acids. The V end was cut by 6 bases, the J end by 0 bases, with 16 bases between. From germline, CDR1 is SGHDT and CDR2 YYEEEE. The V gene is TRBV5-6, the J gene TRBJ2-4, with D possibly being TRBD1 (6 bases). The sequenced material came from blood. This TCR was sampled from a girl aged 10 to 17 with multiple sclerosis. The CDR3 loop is CASNYGTNVAKNIQYF. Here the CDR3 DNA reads TGTGCCAGCAACTATGGGACAAACGTAGCCAAAAACATTCAGTACTTC. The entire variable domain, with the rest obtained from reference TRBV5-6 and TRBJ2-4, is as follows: DAGVTQSPTHLIKTRGQQVTLRCSPKSGHDTVSWYQQALGQGPQFIFQYYEEEERQRGNFPDRFSGHQFPNYSSELNVNALLLGDSALYLCASNYGTNVAKNIQYFGAGTRLSVL.